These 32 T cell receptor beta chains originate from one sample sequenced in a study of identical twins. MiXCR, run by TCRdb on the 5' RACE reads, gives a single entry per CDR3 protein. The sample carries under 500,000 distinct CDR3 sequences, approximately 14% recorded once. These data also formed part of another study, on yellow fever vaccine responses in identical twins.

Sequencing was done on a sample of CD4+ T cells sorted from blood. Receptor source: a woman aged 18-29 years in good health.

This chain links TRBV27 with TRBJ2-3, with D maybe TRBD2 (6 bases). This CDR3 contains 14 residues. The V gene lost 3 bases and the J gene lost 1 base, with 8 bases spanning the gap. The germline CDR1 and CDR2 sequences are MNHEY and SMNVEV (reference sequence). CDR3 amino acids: CASSFQRGTDTQYF. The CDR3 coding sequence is TGTGCCAGCAGTTTTCAGCGGGGCACAGATACGCAGTATTTT.

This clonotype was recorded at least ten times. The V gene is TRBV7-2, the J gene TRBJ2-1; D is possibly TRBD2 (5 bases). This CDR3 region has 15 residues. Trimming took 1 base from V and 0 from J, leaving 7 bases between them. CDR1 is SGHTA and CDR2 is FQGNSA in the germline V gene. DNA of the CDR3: TGTGCCAGCAGCTTAGACCGGGGCTCCTACAATGAGCAGTTCTTC. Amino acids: CASSLDRGSYNEQFF.

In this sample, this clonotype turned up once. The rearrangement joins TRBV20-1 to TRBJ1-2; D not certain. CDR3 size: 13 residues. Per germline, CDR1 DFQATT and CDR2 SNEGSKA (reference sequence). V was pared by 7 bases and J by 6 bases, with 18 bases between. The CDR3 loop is CSVMSGLWDGYTF. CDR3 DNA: TGCAGTGTCATGTCCGGTCTTTGGGATGGCTACACCTTC.

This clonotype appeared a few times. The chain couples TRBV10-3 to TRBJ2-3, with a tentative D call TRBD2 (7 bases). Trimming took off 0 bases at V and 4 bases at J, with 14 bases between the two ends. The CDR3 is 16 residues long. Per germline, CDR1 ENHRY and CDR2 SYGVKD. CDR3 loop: CAISESMGGHPDTQYF. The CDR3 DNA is TGTGCCATCAGTGAGTCTATGGGGGGGCACCCAGATACGCAGTATTTT.

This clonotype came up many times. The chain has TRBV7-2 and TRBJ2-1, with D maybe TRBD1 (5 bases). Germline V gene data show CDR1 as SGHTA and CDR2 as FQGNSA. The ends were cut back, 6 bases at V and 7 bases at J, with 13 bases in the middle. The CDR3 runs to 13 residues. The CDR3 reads CASRGAGKNEQFF. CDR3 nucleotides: TGTGCCAGCAGAGGGGCCGGAAAGAATGAGCAGTTCTTC. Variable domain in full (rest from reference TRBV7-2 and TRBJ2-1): GAGVSQSPSNKVTEKGKDVELRCDPISGHTALYWYRQSLGQGLEFLIYFQGNSAPDKSGLPSDRFSAERTGGSVSTLTIQRTQQEDSAVYLCASRGAGKNEQFFGPGTRLTVL.

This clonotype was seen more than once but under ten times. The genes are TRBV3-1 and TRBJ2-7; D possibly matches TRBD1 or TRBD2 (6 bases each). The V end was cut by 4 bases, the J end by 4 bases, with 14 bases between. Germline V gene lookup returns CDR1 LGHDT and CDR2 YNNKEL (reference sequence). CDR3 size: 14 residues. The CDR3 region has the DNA TGTGCCAGCAGCCGGAGGGGGACGGGTTACGAGCAGTACTTC. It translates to CASSRRGTGYEQYF.

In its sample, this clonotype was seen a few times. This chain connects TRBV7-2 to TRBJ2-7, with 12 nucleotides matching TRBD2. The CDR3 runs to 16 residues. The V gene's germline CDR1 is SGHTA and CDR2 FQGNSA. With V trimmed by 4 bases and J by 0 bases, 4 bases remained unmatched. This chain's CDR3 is CASSSRTSGVSYEQYF. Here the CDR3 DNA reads TGTGCCAGCAGCTCCCGGACTAGCGGGGTCTCCTACGAGCAGTACTTC.

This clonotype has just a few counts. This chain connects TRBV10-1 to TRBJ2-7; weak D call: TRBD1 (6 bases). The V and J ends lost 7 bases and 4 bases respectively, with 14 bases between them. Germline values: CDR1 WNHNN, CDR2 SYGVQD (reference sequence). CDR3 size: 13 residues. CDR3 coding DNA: TGCGCCAGCACCCGAAGAGGGGGTTACGAGCAGTACTTC. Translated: CASTRRGGYEQYF.

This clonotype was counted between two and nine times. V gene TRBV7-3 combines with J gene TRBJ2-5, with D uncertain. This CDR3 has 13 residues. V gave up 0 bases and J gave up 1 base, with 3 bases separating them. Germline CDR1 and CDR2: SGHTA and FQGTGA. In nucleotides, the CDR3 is TGTGCCAGCAGCTTAACATTCCAAGAGACCCAGTACTTC. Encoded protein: CASSLTFQETQYF.

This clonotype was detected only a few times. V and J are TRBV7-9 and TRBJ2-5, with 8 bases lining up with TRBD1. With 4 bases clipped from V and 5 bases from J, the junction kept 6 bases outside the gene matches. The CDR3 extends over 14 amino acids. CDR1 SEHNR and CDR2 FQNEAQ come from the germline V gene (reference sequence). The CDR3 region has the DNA TGTGCCAGCAGCTACGCAGGGGGCGGGGAGACCCAGTACTTC. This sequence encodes CASSYAGGGETQYF. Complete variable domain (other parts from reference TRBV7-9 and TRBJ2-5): DTGVSQNPRHKITKRGQNVTFRCDPISEHNRLYWYRQTLGQGPEFLTYFQNEAQLEKSRLLSDRFSAERPKGSFSTLEIQRTEQGDSAMYLCASSYAGGGETQYFGPGTRLLVL.

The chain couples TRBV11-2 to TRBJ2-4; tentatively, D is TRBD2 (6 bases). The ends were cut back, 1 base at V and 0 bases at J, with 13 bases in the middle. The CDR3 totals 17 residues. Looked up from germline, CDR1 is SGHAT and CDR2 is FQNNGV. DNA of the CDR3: TGTGCCAGCAGCTTAGTAGCGGAGGGCTTAGCCAAAAACATTCAGTACTTC. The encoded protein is CASSLVAEGLAKNIQYF.

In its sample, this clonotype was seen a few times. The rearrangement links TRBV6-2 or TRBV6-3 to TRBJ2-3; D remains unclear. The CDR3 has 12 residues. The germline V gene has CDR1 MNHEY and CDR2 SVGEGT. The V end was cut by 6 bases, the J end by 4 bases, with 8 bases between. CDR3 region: CASSQSADTQYF. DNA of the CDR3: TGTGCCAGCAGCCAGTCGGCAGATACGCAGTATTTT.

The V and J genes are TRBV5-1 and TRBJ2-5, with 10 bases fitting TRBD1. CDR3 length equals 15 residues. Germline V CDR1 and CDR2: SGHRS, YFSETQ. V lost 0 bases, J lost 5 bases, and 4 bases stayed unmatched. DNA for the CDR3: TGCGCCAGCAGCTTGGAGGGACAGGGGAGGGAGACCCAGTACTTC. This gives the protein CASSLEGQGRETQYF.

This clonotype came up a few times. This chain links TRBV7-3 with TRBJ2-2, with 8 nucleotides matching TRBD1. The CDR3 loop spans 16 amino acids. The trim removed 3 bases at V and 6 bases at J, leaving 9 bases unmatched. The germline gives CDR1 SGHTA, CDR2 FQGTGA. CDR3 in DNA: TGTGCCAGCAGCTTTTCCGGGACAGGATCTTCCGGGGAGCTGTTTTTT. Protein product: CASSFSGTGSSGELFF. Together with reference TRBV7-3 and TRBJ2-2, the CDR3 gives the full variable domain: GAGVSQTPSNKVTEKGKYVELRCDPISGHTALYWYRQSLGQGPEFLIYFQGTGAADDSGLPNDRFFAVRPEGSVSTLKIQRTERGDSAVYLCASSFSGTGSSGELFFGEGSRLTVL.

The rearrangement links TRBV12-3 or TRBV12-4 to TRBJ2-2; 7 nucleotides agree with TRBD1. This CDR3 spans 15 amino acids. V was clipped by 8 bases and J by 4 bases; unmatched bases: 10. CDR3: CASWPRQGVTGELFF. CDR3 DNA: TGTGCCAGCTGGCCTAGACAGGGCGTCACCGGGGAGCTGTTTTTT.

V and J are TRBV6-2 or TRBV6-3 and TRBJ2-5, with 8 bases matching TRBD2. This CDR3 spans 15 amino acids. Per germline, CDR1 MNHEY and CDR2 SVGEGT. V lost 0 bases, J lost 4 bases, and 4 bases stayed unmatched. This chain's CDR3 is CASSYSGLARETQYF. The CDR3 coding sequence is TGTGCCAGCAGTTACTCAGGACTAGCAAGAGAGACCCAGTACTTC.

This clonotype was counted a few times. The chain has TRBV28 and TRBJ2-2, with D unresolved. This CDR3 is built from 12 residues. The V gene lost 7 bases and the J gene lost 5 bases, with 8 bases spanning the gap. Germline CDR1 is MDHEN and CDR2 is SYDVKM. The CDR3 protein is CASKGVTGELFF. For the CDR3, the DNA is TGTGCCAGCAAAGGAGTAACCGGGGAGCTGTTTTTT.

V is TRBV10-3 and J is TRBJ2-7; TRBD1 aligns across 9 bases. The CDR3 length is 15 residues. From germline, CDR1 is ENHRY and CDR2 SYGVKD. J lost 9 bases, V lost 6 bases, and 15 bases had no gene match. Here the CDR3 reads CAIREHLGQGGVQYF. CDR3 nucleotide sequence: TGTGCCATCAGGGAACACCTGGGACAGGGTGGTGTGCAGTACTTC.

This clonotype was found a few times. In nucleotides, the CDR3 is TGTGCCAGCAGCTTCGAGACTAGCGGGAAATACGAGCAGTACTTC. This gives the protein CASSFETSGKYEQYF. The chain couples TRBV11-2 to TRBJ2-7, with 11 bases identical to TRBD2. Germline assignment: CDR1 SGHAT and CDR2 FQNNGV. Trimming took 3 bases from V and 4 from J; bases not matched to a gene: 5. The CDR3 runs 15 residues.

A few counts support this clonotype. CDR3 sequence (DNA): TGTGCCAGCTCACCGGGCCTAGCGGGGTCGGAGCAGTTCTTC. This sequence encodes CASSPGLAGSEQFF. This rearrangement joins TRBV18 to TRBJ2-1; 9 nucleotides align to TRBD2. CDR1 and CDR2 (germline): KGHSH, LQKENI. V dropped 3 bases and J dropped 10; count of bases not matched to a gene: 7. The length of the CDR3 is 14 residues.

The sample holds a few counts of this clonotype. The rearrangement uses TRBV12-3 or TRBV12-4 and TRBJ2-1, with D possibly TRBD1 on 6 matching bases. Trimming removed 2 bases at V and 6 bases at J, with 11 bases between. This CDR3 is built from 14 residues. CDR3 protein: CASSLRDIANEQFF. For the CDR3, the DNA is TGTGCCAGCAGTTTAAGGGACATTGCCAATGAGCAGTTCTTC.

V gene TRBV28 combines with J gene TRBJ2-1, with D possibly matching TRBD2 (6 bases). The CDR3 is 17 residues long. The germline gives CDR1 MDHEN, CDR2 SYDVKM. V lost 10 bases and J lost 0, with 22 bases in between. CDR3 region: CAILSGGAGSSYNEQFF. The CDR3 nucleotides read TGTGCCATCCTCTCTGGAGGCGCGGGGAGCTCCTACAATGAGCAGTTCTTC.

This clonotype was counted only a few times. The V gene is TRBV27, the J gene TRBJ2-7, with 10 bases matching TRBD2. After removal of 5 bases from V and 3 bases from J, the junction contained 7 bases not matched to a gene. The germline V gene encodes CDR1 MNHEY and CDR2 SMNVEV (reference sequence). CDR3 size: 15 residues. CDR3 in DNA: TGTGCCAGCAGTCGATCCGGGACTAGCGTCTACGAGCAGTACTTC. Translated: CASSRSGTSVYEQYF.

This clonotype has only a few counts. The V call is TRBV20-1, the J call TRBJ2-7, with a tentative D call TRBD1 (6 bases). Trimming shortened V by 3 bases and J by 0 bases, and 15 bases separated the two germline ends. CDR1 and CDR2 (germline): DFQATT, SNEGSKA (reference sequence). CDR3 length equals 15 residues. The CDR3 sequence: CSASEGTTASYEQYF. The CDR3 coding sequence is TGCAGTGCTAGTGAGGGGACAACAGCCTCCTACGAGCAGTACTTC.

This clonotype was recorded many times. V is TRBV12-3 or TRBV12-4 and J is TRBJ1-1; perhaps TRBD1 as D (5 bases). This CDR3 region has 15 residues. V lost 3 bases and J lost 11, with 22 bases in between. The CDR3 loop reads CASSFLDLSGPDAFF. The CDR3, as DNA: TGTGCCAGCAGTTTTCTCGACTTGTCGGGGCCGGATGCTTTCTTT.

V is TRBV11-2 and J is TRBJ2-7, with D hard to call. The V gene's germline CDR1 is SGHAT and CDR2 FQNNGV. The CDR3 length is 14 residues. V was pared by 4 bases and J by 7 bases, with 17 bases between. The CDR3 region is CASSYIPGPGEQYF. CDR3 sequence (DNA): TGTGCCAGCAGCTATATCCCCGGCCCTGGAGAGCAGTACTTC.

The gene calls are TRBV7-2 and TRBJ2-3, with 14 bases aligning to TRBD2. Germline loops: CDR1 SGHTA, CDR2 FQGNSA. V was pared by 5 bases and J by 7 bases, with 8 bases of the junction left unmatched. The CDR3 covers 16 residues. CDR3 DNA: TGTGCCAGCAGCATACAGGGACTAGCGGGAGTCAATACGCAGTATTTT. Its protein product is CASSIQGLAGVNTQYF.

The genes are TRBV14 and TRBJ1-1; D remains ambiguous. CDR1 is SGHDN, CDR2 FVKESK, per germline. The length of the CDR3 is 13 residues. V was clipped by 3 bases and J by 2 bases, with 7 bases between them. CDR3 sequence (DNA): TGTGCCAGCAGCCATTGGGGTAACACTGAAGCTTTCTTT. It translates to CASSHWGNTEAFF.

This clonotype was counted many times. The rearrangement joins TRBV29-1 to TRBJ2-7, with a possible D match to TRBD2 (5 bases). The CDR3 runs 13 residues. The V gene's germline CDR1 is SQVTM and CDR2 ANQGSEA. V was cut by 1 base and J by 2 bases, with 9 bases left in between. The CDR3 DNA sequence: TGCAGCGTTGAAGGGACCGGGACCTACGAGCAGTACTTC. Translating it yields CSVEGTGTYEQYF.

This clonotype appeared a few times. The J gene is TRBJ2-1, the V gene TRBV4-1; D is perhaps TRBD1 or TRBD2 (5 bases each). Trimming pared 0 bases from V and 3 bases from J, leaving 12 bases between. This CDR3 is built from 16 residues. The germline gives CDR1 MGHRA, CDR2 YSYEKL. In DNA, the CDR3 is TGCGCCAGCAGCCAAGAATCAGGGAGACTCTACAATGAGCAGTTCTTC. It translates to CASSQESGRLYNEQFF.

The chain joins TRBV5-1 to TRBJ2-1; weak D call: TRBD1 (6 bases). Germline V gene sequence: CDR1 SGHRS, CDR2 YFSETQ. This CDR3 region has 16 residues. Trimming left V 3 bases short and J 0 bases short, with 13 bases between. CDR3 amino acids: CASSSPPGHSYNEQFF. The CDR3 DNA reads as TGCGCCAGCAGCTCTCCTCCGGGACACTCCTACAATGAGCAGTTCTTC. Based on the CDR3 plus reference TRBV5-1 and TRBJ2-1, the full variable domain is KAGVTQTPRYLIKTRGQQVTLSCSPISGHRSVSWYQQTPGQGLQFLFEYFSETQRNKGNFPGRFSGRQFSNSRSEMNVSTLELGDSALYLCASSSPPGHSYNEQFFGPGTRLTVL.

The CDR3 DNA is TGTGCCAGCAGTTTCCAGCGGACTAGCGGGCCATACGAGCAGTACTTC. It specifies CASSFQRTSGPYEQYF. The chain couples TRBV6-2 or TRBV6-3 to TRBJ2-7, with TRBD2 identical over 11 bases. The ends lost 4 bases at V and 4 bases at J; junction bases unmatched: 9. CDR1 is MNHEY, CDR2 SVGEGT, per germline. The CDR3 contains 16 residues.